Listed here are 17 T cell receptor beta chains from one sample, sequenced in a study of T-cell memory formation after mild COVID-19 (dated by TCRdb to about 2021). Library generation was performed with 5' RACE. Sequencing relied on an Illumina NovaSeq 6000. The public reads were reprocessed in TCRdb via fastp at Q25 and MiXCR, keeping in-frame beta chains. Each CDR3 protein gets just one entry, which takes the most common genes and DNA from the rows behind it. Across this sample there are about 290,000 distinct CDR3 sequences, with more than 15% seen only once. More than 20% of the sample belongs to the ten largest clones. The sample was PBMCs or a T cell subset sorted from them (not recorded which). These receptors were collected from a man aged 18 to 29 who had mild COVID-19 (a few samples of this study predate the infection). The sample titles of this study are shuffled in the database, so cell type and time point are left out; the donor was told from shared clones.

This clonotype was picked up a small number of times. This chain joins TRBV15 and TRBJ2-1, with 9 positions matching TRBD2. V shed 3 bases, J shed 0 bases, and the junction held 6 bases outside the gene matches. The CDR3 loop spans 17 amino acids. Looked up from germline, CDR1 is LNHNV and CDR2 is YYDKDF (reference sequence). This CDR3 is CATSRTREGYSYNEQFF. The DNA of the CDR3 is TGTGCCACCAGCAGGACGCGGGAGGGATACTCCTACAATGAGCAGTTCTTC.

This clonotype was observed once. The chain employs TRBV5-5 and TRBJ1-3, with D perhaps TRBD1 (5 bases). The CDR3 contains 14 residues. Trimming took 4 bases from V and 11 from J, leaving 19 bases between them. Germline assignment: CDR1 SGHKS and CDR2 YYEKEE (reference sequence). The CDR3 loop reads CASSPEPQGNAIYF. The CDR3 region has the DNA TGTGCCAGCAGCCCGGAACCCCAGGGCAATGCCATATATTTT.

This clonotype has ten or more counts. This chain uses TRBV7-9 with TRBJ2-1, with D tentatively TRBD1 or TRBD2 (6 bases each). V dropped 1 base and J dropped 0 bases, with 10 bases sitting between them. The germline V gene has CDR1 SEHNR and CDR2 FQNEAQ (reference sequence). The CDR3 is 16 residues long. The chain's CDR3 is CASSLVGGRSYNEQFF. The CDR3 nucleotides read TGTGCCAGCAGCTTAGTAGGGGGGCGCTCCTACAATGAGCAGTTCTTC.

The table lists this clonotype with a few counts. V usage is TRBV24-1 and J usage is TRBJ2-3, with TRBD2 matching over 8 bases. V gave up 1 base and J gave up 6 bases; unmatched junction bases: 2. The CDR3 has 14 residues. From germline, CDR1 is KGHDR and CDR2 SFDVKD. The CDR3 DNA is TGTGCCACCAGTGATTTCTCGGGAGGGGATACGCAGTATTTT. It translates to CATSDFSGGDTQYF.

The chain joins TRBV6-2 or TRBV6-3 to TRBJ2-7; 9 bases align to TRBD1. The CDR3 spans 17 residues. V dropped 7 bases and J dropped 4; count of bases not matched to a gene: 17. Germline CDR1 is MNHEY and CDR2 is SVGEGT. CDR3 nucleotides: TGTGCCAGCAACACTTATCCGGGACAGGGAAAAGGGTACGAGCAGTACGTC. Protein: CASNTYPGQGKGYEQYV.

The V gene is TRBV2, the J gene TRBJ2-5; tentatively, D is TRBD1 or TRBD2 (5 bases each). This CDR3 contains 15 residues. Trimming removed 6 bases from V and 5 bases from J, with 19 bases in between. Looked up from germline, CDR1 is SNHLY and CDR2 is FYNNEI. CDR3 loop: CASRRGTVSGETQYF. CDR3 nucleotide sequence: TGTGCCAGCAGGAGGGGAACAGTATCAGGGGAGACCCAGTACTTC.

The V call is TRBV30, the J call TRBJ2-7, with a possible D match to TRBD2 (6 bases). The length of the CDR3 is 14 residues. The ends were cut back, 4 bases at V and 4 bases at J, with 17 bases in the middle. The germline V gene has CDR1 GTSNPN and CDR2 SVGIG (reference sequence). CDR3 nucleotides: TGTGCCTGGAATTCCGGGGGTGAAGGATACGAGCAGTACTTC. As protein: CAWNSGGEGYEQYF.

The chain employs TRBV14 and TRBJ1-2; D is perhaps TRBD1 (5 bases). Germline V gene data show CDR1 as SGHDN and CDR2 as FVKESK. The CDR3 loop spans 15 amino acids. Trimming took off 0 bases at V and 4 bases at J, with 12 bases between the two ends. CDR3 residues: CASSQDIAGSYGYTF. The DNA of the CDR3 is TGTGCCAGCAGCCAAGATATCGCAGGGTCCTATGGCTACACCTTC.

The rearrangement links TRBV29-1 to TRBJ2-5; 8 positions agree with TRBD1. The CDR3 covers 14 residues. The V and J ends lost 2 bases and 5 bases, in that order; junction bases with no gene match: 7. Germline values: CDR1 SQVTM, CDR2 ANQGSEA. The CDR3 DNA reads TGCAGCGTTGAACCCAGGGGGCGGTTGGAGACCCAGTACTTC. Its protein is CSVEPRGRLETQYF.

The chain has TRBV19 and TRBJ1-1; D is possibly TRBD1 (5 bases). The CDR3 has 13 residues. In germline, CDR1 is LNHDA, CDR2 SQIVND (reference sequence). V lost 7 bases and J lost 3, with 12 bases in between. The CDR3 DNA follows: TGTGCCAGTAACCCCGGGACGCACACTGAAGCTTTCTTT. This encodes CASNPGTHTEAFF.

The chain is built from TRBV12-3 or TRBV12-4 and TRBJ2-5; possible D gene TRBD2, 5 bases. CDR3 length equals 14 residues. Trimming stripped 6 bases from V and 5 bases from J, with 16 bases between. Here the CDR3 DNA reads TGTGCCAGCAGCCCCGGGGTAGCGTGGGAGACCCAGTACTTC. This gives the protein CASSPGVAWETQYF.

The chain combines TRBV7-2 with TRBJ2-7, with 13 bases aligning to TRBD2. CDR1 and CDR2 (germline): SGHTA, FQGNSA. The CDR3 is made up of 14 amino acids. The V segment lost 6 bases and the J segment 7 bases; nucleotides outside the gene matches: 6. CDR3 amino acids: CASRPGLAGLEQYF. CDR3 coding DNA: TGTGCCAGCAGGCCGGGACTAGCGGGGCTGGAGCAGTACTTC.

This clonotype has only a few counts. V is TRBV11-2 and J is TRBJ2-3; 8 bases match TRBD2. Losses at the gene ends were 3 bases for V and 5 bases for J; bases not matched to a gene: 4. Germline V gene sequence: CDR1 SGHAT, CDR2 FQNNGV. The CDR3 totals 14 residues. CDR3 residues: CASSLNGGGDTQYF. Written as DNA, the CDR3 is TGTGCCAGCAGCTTGAACGGGGGGGGAGATACGCAGTATTTT.

The rearrangement joins TRBV5-1 to TRBJ2-7, with a possible D match to TRBD2 (5 bases). Germline CDR1 is SGHRS and CDR2 is YFSETQ. V lost 0 bases and J lost 5, with 12 bases in between. The CDR3 extends over 14 amino acids. This CDR3 reads CASSLDGVQNEQYF. The CDR3 nucleotides are TGCGCCAGCAGCTTGGACGGGGTCCAGAACGAGCAGTACTTC.

In its sample, this clonotype was seen many times. CDR3 in DNA: TGTGCCAGCACCCTGGGACAGGGGCCAGATACGCAGTATTTT. Translated, it gives CASTLGQGPDTQYF. The chain carries TRBV7-8 and TRBJ2-3, with TRBD1 identical over 10 bases. After removal of 7 bases from V and 4 bases from J, the junction contained 5 bases not matched to a gene. The CDR3 consists of 14 residues. CDR1 SGHVS and CDR2 FQNEAQ come from the germline V gene. The full variable domain, with the rest looked up from reference TRBV7-8 and TRBJ2-3, is GAGVSQSPRYKVAKRGQDVALRCDPISGHVSLFWYQQALGQGPEFLTYFQNEAQLDKSGLPSDRFFAERPEGSVSTLKIQRTQQEDSAVYLCASTLGQGPDTQYFGPGTRLTVL.

As concerns this clonotype: A much more abundant neighbour one base away suggests this may be a read error. CDR3 coding DNA: TGTGCCAGCAGTTACCAGAGCTCCTACAATGAGCAGTTCTTC. As protein: CASSYQSSYNEQFF. The rearrangement uses TRBV6-6 and TRBJ2-1; D gene uncertain. There are 14 residues in the CDR3. CDR1 and CDR2 (germline): MNHNY, SVGAGI (reference sequence). Trimming left V 2 bases short and J 0 bases short, with 5 bases between.

This clonotype was seen only a few times. The V call is TRBV11-2, the J call TRBJ2-3; D not certain. The CDR3 contains 15 residues. With 1 base removed from V and 0 bases from J, the gap between germline ends came to 8 bases. Germline CDR1 and CDR2: SGHAT and FQNNGV. This chain's CDR3 is CASSLVRASTDTQYF. The CDR3 DNA reads as TGTGCCAGCAGCTTAGTTCGGGCAAGCACAGATACGCAGTATTTT.